A selection of T cell receptor beta chains follows, all from one sample in a study of radiotherapy plus CTLA-4 blockade in lung cancer. Generated by immunoSEQ multiplex PCR, the TCRdb table keeps only in-frame clones and is missing some. Among some 15,000 clones listed, 80% to 90% were seen once. Sequences were derived from peripheral blood, sampled from a patient treated with radiotherapy plus ipilimumab. All receptors come from a human donor with non-small cell lung cancer that progressed on radiotherapy plus ipilimumab. Some clones in this sample may be carry-over from other donors' samples. CDR3s include the opening cysteine and the closing phenylalanine or tryptophan. Fields, in order: clone size, D gene, J gene, V gene, CDR3 DNA, CDR3 protein. D genes are given only for firm matches. The listing skips clone size in some rows; elsewhere it reads once, few, many or a size class.

>.|TRBD1|TRBJ2-2|TRBV6-5
TGTGCCAGCAGCCCCGGGACAGGGATCCGGGAGCTGTTTTTT
CASSPGTGIRELFF
>once|.|TRBJ1-1|TRBV21-1
TGTGCCAGCAGCAAAGTAAACAGGACCCCTGTTTGGGCTTTCTTT
CASSKVNRTPVWAFF
>once|.|TRBJ1-2|TRBV10-3
TGTGCCATCAGTGAGGGGACAATAGCCTATGGCTACACCTTC
CAISEGTIAYGYTF
>.|TRBD2|TRBJ2-1|TRBV19
TGTGCCAGTAGTATAAAAGCGGGGGCGGCCGATGGCCGGGAGCAGTTCTTC
CASSIKAGAADGREQFF
>.|TRBD2|TRBJ2-3|TRBV7-9
TGTGCCAGCAGGAAGCGGGGGGACACAGATACGCAGTATTTT
CASRKRGDTDTQYF
>.|.|TRBJ2-3|TRBV5-1
TGCGCCAGCGGACCTTCGGGACTTACCTCCCGCACAGATACGCAGTATTTT
CASGPSGLTSRTDTQYF
>.|TRBD2|TRBJ2-3|TRBV6-1
TGTGCCAGCAGTGAAGTTCCCACTCTTAGCGGGACGGCAGATACGCAGTATTTT
CASSEVPTLSGTADTQYF
>.|.|TRBJ2-6|TRBV19
TGTGCCAGTAGTATCTCCTCCTCTGGGGCCAACGTCCTGACTTTC
CASSISSSGANVLTF
>.|TRBD2|TRBJ2-7|TRBV4-3
TGCGCCAGCAGCCAAAGAAGACTAGCGGGGTACGAGCAGTACTTC
CASSQRRLAGYEQYF
>.|.|TRBJ2-6|TRBV5-1
TGCGCCAGCAGCTTCACAGGTTCCGGGGCCAACGTCCTGACTTTC
CASSFTGSGANVLTF
>.|TRBD2|TRBJ2-3|TRBV30
TGTGCCTGGAGTGTGGGAGCGGGAGGAGATACGCAGTATTTT
CAWSVGAGGDTQYF
>.|TRBD2|TRBJ2-7|TRBV27
TGTGCCAGCAGTTTAAGTAGCGGGAGCTACGAGCAGTACTTC
CASSLSSGSYEQYF
>.|.|TRBJ2-4|TRBV29-1
TGCAGCGTTGAAGCTCTTTCGTCAAACATTCAGTACTTC
CSVEALSSNIQYF
>.|.|TRBJ2-7|TRBV30
TGTGCCTGGAGTGCCCTCGGTCCACCTTACGAGCAGTACTTC
CAWSALGPPYEQYF
>.|TRBD2|TRBJ2-7|TRBV5-1
TGCGCCAGCAGCTTGGGGGCTAGCGGGGGATACTACGAGCAGTACTTC
CASSLGASGGYYEQYF
>.|TRBD1|TRBJ2-2|TRBV4-2
TGTGCCAGCAGCCAAGAATTTGTGGGACAGGGGAACACCGGGGAGCTGTTTTTT
CASSQEFVGQGNTGELFF
>.|.|TRBJ2-3|TRBV5-1
TGCGCCAGCAGCCTGGCCGGGGATACGCAGTATTTT
CASSLAGDTQYF
>once|TRBD2|TRBJ2-2|TRBV6-5
TGTGCCAGCAGCTACTCGGGGGGGCGCCCCGGCGGGGAGCTGTTTTTT
CASSYSGGRPGGELFF
>.|TRBD2|TRBJ2-3|TRBV5-1
TGCGCCAGCAGCTTGGGTTATGGACTAGCGGTGGGAACAGATACGCAGTATTTT
CASSLGYGLAVGTDTQYF
>.|.|TRBJ2-2|TRBV6-5
TGTGCCAGCAGTTACACCGGGGGTAACACCGGGGAGCTGTTTTTT
CASSYTGGNTGELFF
>.|.|TRBJ2-7|TRBV27
TGTGCCAGCAGTTTGGACAGAAGGGCATACGAGCAGTACTTC
CASSLDRRAYEQYF
>.|TRBD2|TRBJ2-3|TRBV10-1
TGCGCCAGCAGGACCCGGGGGGGGAGCTTTTGGGTCGATACGCAGTATTTT
CASRTRGGSFWVDTQYF
>.|.|TRBJ1-3|TRBV5-4
TGTGCCAGCAGCTTGGCCGCGGGACGCGGAAACACCATATATTTT
CASSLAAGRGNTIYF
>.|TRBD2|TRBJ2-1|TRBV19
TGTGCCAGTAGTTTGACTAGCGGGGGCGGAAATGAGCAGTTCTTC
CASSLTSGGGNEQFF
>.|TRBD1|TRBJ2-2|TRBV4-1
TGCGCCAGCAGGGGACAGGGCAACACCGGGGAGCTGTTTTTT
CASRGQGNTGELFF
>.|.|TRBJ1-3|TRBV6-1
TGTGCCAGCAGTTGGGAGGGGACTATAGGGAACACCATATATTTT
CASSWEGTIGNTIYF
>.|TRBD1|TRBJ1-2|TRBV2
TGTGCCAGATCCCCGGGACAGCTACCTGGCTACACCTTC
CARSPGQLPGYTF